This TCR beta chain was retrieved from a study of CD8 T cells in Susac syndrome. The CDR3 totals 15 residues. Germline CDR1 reads MNHEY; CDR2 reads SMNVEV (reference sequence). V gave up 4 bases and J gave up 0 bases, with 10 bases separating them. Random-hexamer reverse transcription was applied to about 0.5 to 1 ug RNA. The CDR3 of TCR beta was amplified by immunoSEQ multiplex PCR across 54 Vbeta and 13 Jbeta. TCRdb passed the immunoSEQ multiplex PCR reads through MiXCR, listing each CDR3 protein once. The sample includes hundreds of thousands of distinct CDR3 sequences, more than 80% of them seen just once. This clonotype was seen just once. Sequencing of TCR beta was performed on blood CD8+ and CD4+ T cells. The multiple sclerosis controls were treatment-naive patients affected by stable or active relapsing-remitting disease. While CD8+ and CD4+ T cells were isolated negatively, TEMRA cells were enriched by FACS.

The sequenced material came from CD8+ T cells from PBMCs. The chain employs TRBV27 and TRBJ2-1; D might be TRBD1 (5 bases). The origin of this receptor is a human donor with multiple sclerosis. The CDR3 DNA reads as TGTGCCAGCAGTTCACAGGTTAGCTCCTACAATGAGCAGTTCTTC. Protein: CASSSQVSSYNEQFF.